Below, 8 T cell receptor beta chains from the same sample are listed, as sequenced in a study of blood T cell repertoires in COVID-19. Data came from immunoSEQ multiplex PCR; TCRdb stores just in-frame clones and leaves some out. Altogether approximately 110,000 clones are present, approximately 85% being singletons, with the ten largest covering 7% to 9.5%. Sequences were obtained from peripheral blood. The receptors stem from a man aged 65 to 79 with acute or convalescent COVID-19.

The chain is built from TRBV18 and TRBJ1-5; no reliable D call. The CDR3 is 15 amino acids. Germline V gene sequence: CDR1 KGHSH, CDR2 LQKENI. Between the trimmed V and J ends, which lost 1 base and 0 bases, there was a span of 7 bases. The CDR3 is CASSPQGDSNQPQHF. CDR3 bases: TGTGCCAGCTCACCACAGGGAGATAGCAATCAGCCCCAGCATTTT.

The chain joins TRBV5-1 to TRBJ1-4, with a weak D call TRBD1 (5 bases). Germline lookup yields CDR1 SGHRS and CDR2 YFSETQ. Trimming took off 4 bases at V and 3 bases at J, with 10 bases between the two ends. This CDR3 is 14 amino acids long. The CDR3 loop reads CASSAGQPNEKLFF. The CDR3 region has the DNA TGCGCCAGCAGCGCCGGACAACCTAATGAAAAACTGTTTTTT.

The CDR3 DNA follows: TGTGCCAGCATCGGACTAGCGGCCCGCGGGCAGTTCTTC. As protein: CASIGLAARGQFF. The V call is TRBV2, the J call TRBJ2-1; TRBD2 agrees at 10 bases. CDR1 and CDR2 from the germline V gene are SNHLY and FYNNEI. The ends lost 7 bases at V and 12 bases at J; junction bases unmatched: 9. The CDR3 length is 13 residues.

The gene calls are TRBV14 and TRBJ1-2; possible D gene TRBD1, 5 bases. From germline, CDR1 is SGHDN and CDR2 FVKESK. The CDR3 spans 12 residues. With 4 bases removed from V and 8 bases from J, the gap between germline ends came to 11 bases. DNA of the CDR3: TGTGCCAGCAGCCCCCGGCAGGGCGGCTACACCTTC. It translates to CASSPRQGGYTF.

This clone was detected only a few times. This chain uses TRBV7-2 with TRBJ2-7, with D perhaps matching TRBD1 (5 bases). Trimming stripped 4 bases from V and 3 bases from J, with 13 bases between. The length of the CDR3 is 14 residues. Per the germline V gene, CDR1 is SGHTA and CDR2 is FQGNSA. The CDR3 region is CASSWKNRNYEQYF. CDR3 sequence (DNA): TGTGCCAGCAGCTGGAAGAACAGGAACTACGAGCAGTACTTC.

This chain joins TRBV6-5 and TRBJ2-6, with 9 bases that match TRBD2. J gave up 2 bases and V 11 bases, and 7 bases lay outside the gene matches. Germline values: CDR1 MNHEY, CDR2 SVGAGI. The CDR3 is made up of 15 amino acids. The CDR3: CAARREGPGANVLTF. The CDR3, as DNA: TGTGCCGCCCGGCGGGAGGGCCCTGGGGCCAACGTCCTGACTTTC.

The V call is TRBV24-1, the J call TRBJ1-4, with no clear D. The CDR3 is 13 residues long. The V gene's germline CDR1 is KGHDR and CDR2 SFDVKD. The V end was cut by 5 bases, the J end by 4 bases, with 7 bases between. CDR3 residues: CATSGRDNEKLFF. CDR3 in DNA: TGTGCCACCAGTGGCCGGGATAATGAAAAACTGTTTTTT.

The genes are TRBV11-2 and TRBJ2-1; TRBD2 aligns across 10 bases. V lost 7 bases to trimming and J lost 9 bases; unmatched junction nucleotides: 3. This CDR3 contains 12 residues. Germline V CDR1 and CDR2: SGHAT, FQNNGV. The CDR3 is CASTTSGVEQFF. The DNA of the CDR3 is TGTGCCAGCACCACTAGCGGGGTTGAGCAGTTCTTC.